One sample yielded the 10 T cell receptor beta chains listed below, sequenced in a study of blood T cell repertoires in COVID-19. Clones were read by immunoSEQ multiplex PCR, and TCRdb kept only the in-frame ones, dropping some. The sample has approximately 190,000 clones; roughly 87% are singletons. Sequenced: peripheral blood. Receptor source: a woman aged 40 to 50 with acute or convalescent COVID-19.

V and J are TRBV6-2 or TRBV6-3 and TRBJ1-2, with 7 bases fitting TRBD1. Germline-derived CDR1 and CDR2 are MNHEY and SVGEGT. This CDR3 region has 16 residues. V shed 0 bases and J 8 bases; nucleotides not matched to a gene: 12. CDR3 protein: CASSYSPQTGSEGYTF. CDR3 DNA: TGTGCCAGCAGTTACTCCCCCCAGACAGGGAGCGAAGGCTACACCTTC.

As DNA, the CDR3 is TGTGCCAGTAGTATACAGGCAGGGACACGGATGAACACTGAAGCTTTCTTT. Protein sequence: CASSIQAGTRMNTEAFF. This chain connects TRBV19 to TRBJ1-1; a weak D match, TRBD1 (6 bases). CDR1 is LNHDA, CDR2 SQIVND, per germline (reference sequence). The ends were cut back, 2 bases at V and 0 bases at J, with 16 bases in the middle. This CDR3 contains 17 residues.

This rearrangement joins TRBV6-5 to TRBJ2-2, with D possibly being TRBD1 (5 bases). CDR1 MNHEY and CDR2 SVGAGI come from the germline V gene. This CDR3 comprises 15 residues. V lost 9 bases and J lost 4, with 18 bases in between. This CDR3 reads CASFKAQTATGELFF. DNA of the CDR3: TGTGCCAGTTTCAAGGCGCAGACAGCCACCGGGGAGCTGTTTTTT.

The gene calls are TRBV30 and TRBJ2-3; D call uncertain. CDR3 length: 12 amino acids. V lost 0 bases and J 5 bases, leaving 6 bases between the germline ends. Germline loops: CDR1 GTSNPN, CDR2 SVGIG (reference sequence). Here the CDR3 DNA reads TGTGCCTGGAGTGTGTCGGGAGATACGCAGTATTTT. As protein: CAWSVSGDTQYF.

This sequence joins TRBV5-5 and TRBJ2-5; D is perhaps TRBD2 (6 bases). V lost 4 bases and J 1 base, leaving 11 bases between the germline ends. This CDR3 is built from 14 residues. Per germline, CDR1 SGHKS and CDR2 YYEKEE (reference sequence). DNA of the CDR3: TGTGCCAGCAGCGCGCCGGGAGTCCAAGAGACCCAGTACTTC. Translated: CASSAPGVQETQYF.

This chain links TRBV12-3 or TRBV12-4 with TRBJ2-7; D gene uncertain. The CDR3 consists of 12 residues. The V end was cut by 5 bases, the J end by 5 bases, with 10 bases between. CDR3 region: CASSLRVDEQYF. CDR3 coding DNA: TGTGCCAGCAGTCTCCGCGTGGACGAGCAGTACTTC.

The rearrangement uses TRBV6-2 or TRBV6-3 and TRBJ2-7, with D possibly matching TRBD1 (5 bases). The germline gives CDR1 MNHEY, CDR2 SVGEGT. The CDR3 loop spans 11 amino acids. The ends were cut back, 5 bases at V and 5 bases at J, with 7 bases in the middle. The CDR3 sequence: CASSQGDEQYF. CDR3 DNA sequence: TGTGCCAGCAGTCAGGGTGACGAGCAGTACTTC.

The chain employs TRBV12-3 or TRBV12-4 and TRBJ1-1; D call uncertain. The CDR3 totals 12 residues. V gave up 6 bases and J gave up 3 bases, with 8 bases separating them. For the CDR3, the DNA is TGTGCCAGCAGCTCCGCGGACACTGAAGCTTTCTTT. Its translation is CASSSADTEAFF.

In this sample, this clone turned up a few times. The CDR3 bases are TGTGCCATCAGTACACTAGCGGGGCTCACAGATACGCAGTATTTT. It yields the protein CAISTLAGLTDTQYF. This chain connects TRBV10-3 to TRBJ2-3; TRBD2 aligns across 10 bases. Germline V gene lookup returns CDR1 ENHRY and CDR2 SYGVKD. The CDR3 length is 15 residues. V dropped 5 bases and J dropped 2; count of bases not matched to a gene: 4.

The chain joins TRBV7-6 to TRBJ1-6; weak D call: TRBD1 (6 bases). The CDR3 is made up of 15 amino acids. V gave up 3 bases and J gave up 4 bases, with 10 bases separating them. The germline gives CDR1 SGHVS, CDR2 FNYEAQ. In DNA form, the CDR3 reads TGTGCCAGCAGCTTCCGACAGGAATATAATTCACCCCTCCACTTT. Amino acid sequence: CASSFRQEYNSPLHF.